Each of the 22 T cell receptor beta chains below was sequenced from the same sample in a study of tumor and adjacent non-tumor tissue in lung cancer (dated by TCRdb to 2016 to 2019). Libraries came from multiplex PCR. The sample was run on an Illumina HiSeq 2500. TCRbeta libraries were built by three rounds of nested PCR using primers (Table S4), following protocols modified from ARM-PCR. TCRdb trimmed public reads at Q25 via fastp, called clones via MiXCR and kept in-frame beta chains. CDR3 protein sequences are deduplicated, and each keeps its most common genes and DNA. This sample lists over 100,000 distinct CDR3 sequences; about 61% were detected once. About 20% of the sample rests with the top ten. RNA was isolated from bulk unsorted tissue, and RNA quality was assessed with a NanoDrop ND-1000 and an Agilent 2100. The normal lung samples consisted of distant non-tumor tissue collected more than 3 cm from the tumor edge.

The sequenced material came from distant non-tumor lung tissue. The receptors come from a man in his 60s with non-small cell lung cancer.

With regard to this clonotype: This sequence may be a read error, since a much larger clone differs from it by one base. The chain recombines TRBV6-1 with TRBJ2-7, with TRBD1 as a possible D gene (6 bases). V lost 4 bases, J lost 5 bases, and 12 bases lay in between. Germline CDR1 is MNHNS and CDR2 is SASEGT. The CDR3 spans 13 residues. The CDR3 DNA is TGTGCCAGCAGTGCCGGGGCAGGGGACGAGCAGTACTTC. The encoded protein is CASSAGAGDEQYF.

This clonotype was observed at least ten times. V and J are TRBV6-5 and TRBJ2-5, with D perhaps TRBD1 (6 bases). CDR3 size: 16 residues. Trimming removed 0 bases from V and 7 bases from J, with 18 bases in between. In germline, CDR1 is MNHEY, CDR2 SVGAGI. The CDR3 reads CASSYSQYGGQGTQYF. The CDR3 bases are TGTGCCAGCAGTTACTCTCAGTATGGGGGCCAGGGGACCCAGTACTTC.

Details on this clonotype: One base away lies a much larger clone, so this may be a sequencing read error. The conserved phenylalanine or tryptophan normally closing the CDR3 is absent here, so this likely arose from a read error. CDR3 nucleotides: TGCGCCAGCAGCTCCAGCGGAACGGGGCTGGGGACTGAAGCTTTCCTT. It is translated as CASSSSGTGLGTEAFL. The chain has TRBV5-1 and TRBJ1-1; a possible D gene is TRBD1 (5 bases). Germline V CDR1 and CDR2: SGHRS, YFSETQ. The ends were cut back, 3 bases at V and 5 bases at J, with 20 bases in the middle. There are 16 residues in the CDR3.

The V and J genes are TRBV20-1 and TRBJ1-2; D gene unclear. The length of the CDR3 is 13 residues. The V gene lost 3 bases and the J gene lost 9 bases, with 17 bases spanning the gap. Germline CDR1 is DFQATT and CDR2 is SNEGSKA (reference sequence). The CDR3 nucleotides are TGCAGTGCTAGTCAGCCAGCTAACTACAGCTACACCTTC. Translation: CSASQPANYSYTF.

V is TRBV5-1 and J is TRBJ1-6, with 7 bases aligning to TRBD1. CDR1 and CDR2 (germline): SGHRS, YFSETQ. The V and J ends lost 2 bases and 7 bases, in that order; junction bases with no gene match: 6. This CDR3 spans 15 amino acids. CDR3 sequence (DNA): TGCGCCAGCAGCTTATATGGGACAGACAATTCACCCCTCCACTTT. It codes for CASSLYGTDNSPLHF.

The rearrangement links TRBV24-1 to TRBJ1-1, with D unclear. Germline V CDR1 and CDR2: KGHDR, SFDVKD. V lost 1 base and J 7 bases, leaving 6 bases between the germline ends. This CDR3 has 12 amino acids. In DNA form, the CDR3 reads TGTGCCACCAGTGATTTATTGGGTGAAGCTTTCTTT. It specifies CATSDLLGEAFF.

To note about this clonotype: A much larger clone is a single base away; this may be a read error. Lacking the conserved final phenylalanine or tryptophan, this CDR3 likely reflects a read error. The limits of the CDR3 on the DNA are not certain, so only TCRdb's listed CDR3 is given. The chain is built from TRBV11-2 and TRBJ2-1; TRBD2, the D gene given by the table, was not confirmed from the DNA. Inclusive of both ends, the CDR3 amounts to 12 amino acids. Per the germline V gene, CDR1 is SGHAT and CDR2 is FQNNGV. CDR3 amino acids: CASSLVRGGKFL.

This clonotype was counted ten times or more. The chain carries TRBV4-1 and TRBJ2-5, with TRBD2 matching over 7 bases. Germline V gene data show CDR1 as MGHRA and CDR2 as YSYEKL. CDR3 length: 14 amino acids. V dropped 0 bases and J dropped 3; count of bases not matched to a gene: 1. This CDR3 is CASSQDGLEETQYF. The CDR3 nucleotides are TGCGCCAGCAGCCAAGATGGACTAGAAGAGACCCAGTACTTC.

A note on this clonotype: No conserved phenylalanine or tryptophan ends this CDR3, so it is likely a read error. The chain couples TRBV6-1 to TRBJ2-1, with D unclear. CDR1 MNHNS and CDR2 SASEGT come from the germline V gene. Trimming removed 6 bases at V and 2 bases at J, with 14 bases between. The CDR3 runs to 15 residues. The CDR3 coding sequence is TGTGCCAGCAGGCTCACCCGAGAGCCCTACAATGAGCAGTTCTCC. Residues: CASRLTREPYNEQFS.

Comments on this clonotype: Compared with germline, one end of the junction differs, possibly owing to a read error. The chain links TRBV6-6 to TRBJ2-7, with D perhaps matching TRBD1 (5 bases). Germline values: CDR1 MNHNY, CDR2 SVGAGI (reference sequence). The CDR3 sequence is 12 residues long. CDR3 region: CANSEQGYEQYF. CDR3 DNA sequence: TGTGCCAACAGTGAGCAGGGCTATGAGCAGTACTTC.

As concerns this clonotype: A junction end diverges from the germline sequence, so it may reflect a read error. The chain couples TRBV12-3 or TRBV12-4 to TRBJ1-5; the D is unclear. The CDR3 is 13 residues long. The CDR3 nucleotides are TGTGTCAGCAGCTACCGGGAGTCCCAGCCCCAGCACTTT. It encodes CVSSYRESQPQHF.

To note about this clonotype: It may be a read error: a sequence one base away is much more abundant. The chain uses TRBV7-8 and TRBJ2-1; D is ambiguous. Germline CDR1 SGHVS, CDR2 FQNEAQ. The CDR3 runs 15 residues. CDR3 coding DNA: TGTGTCAGCAGCTTAGGACGGGTGTCCTACAATGAGCAGTTCTTC. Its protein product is CVSSLGRVSYNEQFF. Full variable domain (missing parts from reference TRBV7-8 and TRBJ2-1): GAGVSQSPRYKVAKRGQDVALRCDPISGHVSLFWYQQALGQGPEFLTYFQNEAQLDKSGLPSDRFFAERPEGSVSTLKIQRTQQEDSAVYLCVSSLGRVSYNEQFFGPGTRLTVL.

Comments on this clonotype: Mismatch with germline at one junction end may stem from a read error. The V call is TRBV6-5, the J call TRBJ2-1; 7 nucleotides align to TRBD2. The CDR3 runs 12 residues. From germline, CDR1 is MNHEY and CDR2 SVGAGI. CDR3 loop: CASHNGGNEQSF. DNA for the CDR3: TGTGCCAGCCACAACGGGGGGAATGAGCAGTCCTTC.

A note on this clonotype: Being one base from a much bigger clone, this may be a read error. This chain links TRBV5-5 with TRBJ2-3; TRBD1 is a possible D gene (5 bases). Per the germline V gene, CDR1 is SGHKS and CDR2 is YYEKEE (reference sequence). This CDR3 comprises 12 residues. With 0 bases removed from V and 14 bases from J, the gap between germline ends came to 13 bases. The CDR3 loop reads CASSLGQRSSYF. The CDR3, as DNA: TGTGCCAGCAGCTTGGGACAGAGGTCTTCGTATTTT.

The CDR3 reads CSVSIGQVNTEAFF. CDR3 nucleotides: TGCAGCGTTTCAATAGGACAGGTGAACACTGAAGCTTTCTTT. The chain combines TRBV29-1 with TRBJ1-1; TRBD1 matches at 7 bases. V lost 5 bases to trimming and J lost 0 bases; unmatched junction nucleotides: 6. CDR1 is SQVTM and CDR2 is ANQGSEA in the germline V gene. This CDR3 is built from 14 residues.

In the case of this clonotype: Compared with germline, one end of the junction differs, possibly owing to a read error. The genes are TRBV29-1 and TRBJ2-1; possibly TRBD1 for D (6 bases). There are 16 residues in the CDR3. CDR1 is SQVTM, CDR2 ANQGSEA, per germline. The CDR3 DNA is TGCAGCGCTAACGGGGCCACACAGGGTGGCATGGGTGAGCACTCCTTC. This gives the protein CSANGATQGGMGEHSF.

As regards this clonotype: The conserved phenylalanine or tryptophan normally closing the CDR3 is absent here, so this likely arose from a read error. This CDR3 reads CASSSRTGTGTNSPLHV. The DNA for the CDR3 is TGTGCCAGCAGCTCGAGGACCGGGACAGGAACCAATTCACCCCTCCACGTT. The chain carries TRBV4-2 and TRBJ1-6; 8 bases line up with TRBD1. The ends lost 5 bases at V and 7 bases at J; junction bases unmatched: 13. Germline V gene lookup returns CDR1 LGHNA and CDR2 YNFKEQ. The length of the CDR3 is 17 residues.

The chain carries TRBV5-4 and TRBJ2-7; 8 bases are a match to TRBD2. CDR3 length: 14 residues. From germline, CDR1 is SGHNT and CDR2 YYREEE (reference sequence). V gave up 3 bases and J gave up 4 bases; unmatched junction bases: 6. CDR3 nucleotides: TGTGCCAGCAGCTCGACTAGCGAGGGATACGAGCAGTACTTC. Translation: CASSSTSEGYEQYF.

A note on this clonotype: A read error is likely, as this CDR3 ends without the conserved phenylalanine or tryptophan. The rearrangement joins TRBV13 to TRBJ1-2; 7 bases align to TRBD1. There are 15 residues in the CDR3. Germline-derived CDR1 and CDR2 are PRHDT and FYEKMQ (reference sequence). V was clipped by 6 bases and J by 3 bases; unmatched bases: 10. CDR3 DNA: TGTGCCAGCAGTCGCGACAGGGCAAGTGACTATGGCTACACCATC. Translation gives CASSRDRASDYGYTI.

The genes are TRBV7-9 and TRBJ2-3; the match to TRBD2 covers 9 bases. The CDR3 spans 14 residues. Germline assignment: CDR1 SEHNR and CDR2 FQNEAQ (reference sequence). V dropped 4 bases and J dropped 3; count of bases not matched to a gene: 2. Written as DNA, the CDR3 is TGTGCCAGCAGCTGGGCGGGAGGGACAGATACGCAGTATTTT. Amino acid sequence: CASSWAGGTDTQYF. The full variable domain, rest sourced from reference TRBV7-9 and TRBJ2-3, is DTGVSQNPRHKITKRGQNVTFRCDPISEHNRLYWYRQTLGQGPEFLTYFQNEAQLEKSRLLSDRFSAERPKGSFSTLEIQRTEQGDSAMYLCASSWAGGTDTQYFGPGTRLTVL.

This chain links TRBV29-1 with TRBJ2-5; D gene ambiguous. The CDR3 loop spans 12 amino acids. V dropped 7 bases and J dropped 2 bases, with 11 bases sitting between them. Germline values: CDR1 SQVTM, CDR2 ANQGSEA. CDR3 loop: CSGIGHQETQYF. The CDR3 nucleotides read TGCAGCGGGATAGGTCATCAAGAGACCCAGTACTTC. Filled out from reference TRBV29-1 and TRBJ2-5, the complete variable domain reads SAVISQKPSRDICQRGTSLTIQCQVDSQVTMMFWYRQQPGQSLTLIATANQGSEATYESGFVIDKFPISRPNLTFSTLTVSNMSPEDSSIYLCSGIGHQETQYFGPGTRLLVL.

CDR3 sequence reads: CASSFGGRAFSIEQFF. The CDR3 DNA reads TGTGCCAGCAGCTTCGGTGGGAGGGCCTTTTCCATTGAGCAGTTCTTC. This chain uses TRBV5-4 with TRBJ2-1; 7 bases match TRBD2. The CDR3 is 16 residues long. The V gene end was trimmed by 2 bases and the J gene end by 9 bases; junction bases not matched to a gene: 14. Germline values: CDR1 SGHNT, CDR2 YYREEE (reference sequence).